This entry features one T cell receptor beta chain sequence. The CDR3 length is 14 residues. The V end was cut by 6 bases, the J end by 0 bases, with 10 bases between. Germline V CDR1 and CDR2: MNHNS, SASEGT. This entry belongs to a study of shared clonotypes between healthy human individuals. The table came from immunoSEQ multiplex PCR; TCRdb's copy has only in-frame clones and leaves some out. The repertoire includes roughly 1,600,000 clones, approximately 98.5% of them detected once, and about 0.35% sits in the top ten. This receptor was obtained from a young man in good health. The V call is TRBV6-1, the J call TRBJ2-3; D is possibly TRBD2 (6 bases). Source material: naive CD4+ T cells sorted from blood. The sample's subset: CD45RA+ positively selected. This CDR3 reads CASSLRESTDTQYF. CDR3 DNA: TGTGCCAGCAGCTTACGGGAGAGCACAGATACGCAGTATTTT.